Sequencing of this TCR beta chain was carried out in a study of blood T cells in healthy people across ages. This clonotype showed up just a few times. Its matching antigen is unknown. Germline CDR1 reads LGHDT; CDR2 reads YNNKEL (reference sequence). The CDR3 covers 13 residues. With 4 bases removed from V and 6 bases from J, the gap between germline ends came to 10 bases. It was with a sample-barcoded 5' primer and a J-beta primer mix that a second PCR of roughly 7 to 12 cycles was run. From the 5' RACE reads, TCRdb called clonotypes with MiXCR, one entry per CDR3 protein. The sample shows approximately 730,000 distinct CDR3 sequences, about 55% of them seen only once. Ranging in age from roughly 6 to 90, the donors were healthy Caucasian individuals from Russia. Study-level points and caveats: Older age went with lower TCR beta diversity per million T cells, in a roughly linear way. TCR beta diversity correlated strongly with naive T cell percentage. Naive CD4+ cells and diversity were both higher in long-lived donors than in aged donors.

The clonotype comes from a man of 80 years or more in good health. The chain recombines TRBV3-1 with TRBJ2-1; TRBD2 is a possible D gene (6 bases). Sequencing used blood. CDR3 sequence: CASSRIAVNEQFF. DNA of the CDR3: TGTGCCAGCAGCCGTATAGCGGTCAATGAGCAGTTCTTC.